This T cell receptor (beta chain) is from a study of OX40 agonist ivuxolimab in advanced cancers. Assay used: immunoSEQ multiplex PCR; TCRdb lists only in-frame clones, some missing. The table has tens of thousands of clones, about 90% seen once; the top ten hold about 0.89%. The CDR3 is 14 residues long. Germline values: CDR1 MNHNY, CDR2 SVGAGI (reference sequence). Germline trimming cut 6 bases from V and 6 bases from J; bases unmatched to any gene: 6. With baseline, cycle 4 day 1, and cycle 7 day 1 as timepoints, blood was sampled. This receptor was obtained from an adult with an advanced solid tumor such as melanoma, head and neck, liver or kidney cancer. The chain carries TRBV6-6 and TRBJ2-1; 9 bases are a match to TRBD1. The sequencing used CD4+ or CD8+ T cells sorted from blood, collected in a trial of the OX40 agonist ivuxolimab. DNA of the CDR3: TGTGCCAGCAGCCGGGACAGGGAGCTCAATGAGCAGTTCTTC. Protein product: CASSRDRELNEQFF.